Following are 4 T cell receptor beta chains from one sample sequenced in a study of beta chain features in type 1 diabetes. Expressed TCRB transcripts were sequenced, since all the RNA that had been isolated was reverse transcribed. Produced via immunoSEQ multiplex PCR; TCRdb's table is partial and in-frame only. The repertoire consists of around 19,000 clones, with about 53% occurring once and the leading ten covering roughly 0.4%. Sequencing input: stem cell memory CD4+ T cells from blood. The receptors were gathered from a young man in good health.

This chain uses TRBV30 with TRBJ2-7; no definite D call. Per germline, CDR1 GTSNPN and CDR2 SVGIG (reference sequence). The CDR3 totals 16 residues. V was shortened by 0 bases and J by 6 bases, with 21 bases between the two germline ends. The CDR3 nucleotides are TGTGCCTGGAGTGTACGACCGGTCCCGGGTCGAGGCGAGCAGTACTTC. It translates to CAWSVRPVPGRGEQYF.

The rearrangement uses TRBV7-8 and TRBJ1-5; D is possibly TRBD1 (5 bases). Deletions cut 1 base from V and 6 bases from J, with 13 bases between. The CDR3 runs to 15 residues. Germline V gene lookup returns CDR1 SGHVS and CDR2 FQNEAQ. CDR3 DNA: TGTGCCAGCAGCTTAGTGGGCAGGGTCCTTCAGCCCCAGCATTTT. It is translated as CASSLVGRVLQPQHF.

This clone has more than one count but fewer than ten. The rearrangement links TRBV29-1 to TRBJ1-1; 10 bases map to TRBD1. J gave up 7 bases and V 6 bases, and 8 bases lay outside the gene matches. The V gene's germline CDR1 is SQVTM and CDR2 ANQGSEA. The CDR3 covers 13 residues. CDR3 residues: CSVGGTGAYEAFF. DNA of the CDR3: TGCAGCGTCGGGGGGACAGGGGCCTATGAAGCTTTCTTT.

This chain links TRBV14 with TRBJ1-6; 8 bases are shared with TRBD1. V was clipped by 2 bases and J by 9 bases; unmatched bases: 6. The germline V gene has CDR1 SGHDN and CDR2 FVKESK. This CDR3 is 15 amino acids long. The CDR3 DNA sequence: TGTGCCAGCAGCCAAAGACAGGGGATTATTTCACCCCTCCACTTT. Translating it yields CASSQRQGIISPLHF.